This TCR beta chain derives from a study of Ad26.COV2.S vaccination and SARS-CoV-2 variants. Clones were read by immunoSEQ multiplex PCR, and TCRdb kept only the in-frame ones, dropping some. Among approximately 350,000 clones listed, more than 75% were seen once. Treatment specified: over 15 received Ad26.COV2.S at low or high dose, single or two shots; about 5 received placebo; per-sample allocation not given. Sampling happened 63 days after the first vaccine or placebo injection. This Boston cohort included adults aged 18-55 years. This TCR was sampled from a person between 18 and 65 years old who received the Ad26.COV2.S COVID-19 vaccine or a placebo. The specimen comprised peripheral blood, sampled in a trial of Ad26.COV2.S vaccine versus placebo.

CDR3 sequence reads: CASSLMGSNQPQHF. CDR3 bases: TGTGCCAGCAGCTTAATGGGTAGCAATCAGCCCCAGCATTTT. This chain links TRBV7-2 with TRBJ1-5, with no clear D. The germline V and J ends were trimmed by 2 bases and 0 bases, with 5 bases remaining between them. Germline-derived CDR1 and CDR2 are SGHTA and FQGNSA. This CDR3 spans 14 amino acids.